These 29 T cell receptor beta chains originate from one sample sequenced in a study of blood T cell dynamics during melanoma immunotherapy. Time point defined: week 3, after first cycle of checkpoint inhibitor. Assay: immunoSEQ multiplex PCR; the TCRdb copy retains only in-frame clones and omits some. Of 25,000 to 30,000 clones listed, roughly 88% are singletons. The specimen was blood, collected from a patient treated with checkpoint blockade. These TCRs come from a human donor with melanoma.

This chain joins TRBV5-1 and TRBJ1-1, with D possibly TRBD1 on 6 matching bases. Between the trimmed V and J ends, which lost 3 bases and 4 bases, there was a span of 16 bases. The CDR3 extends over 15 amino acids. The germline CDR1 and CDR2 sequences are SGHRS and YFSETQ. CDR3: CASSSEPTGSTEAFF. The CDR3 region has the DNA TGCGCCAGCAGCTCGGAGCCCACAGGGAGCACTGAAGCTTTCTTT.

The chain employs TRBV14 and TRBJ1-1, with D maybe TRBD1 (6 bases). The CDR3 consists of 14 residues. The germline V gene encodes CDR1 SGHDN and CDR2 FVKESK. The V end lost 4 bases, the J end lost 1 base, and 10 bases lay between the germline ends. The CDR3 reads CASSLSRGNTEAFF. CDR3 in DNA: TGTGCCAGCAGCCTGTCCAGGGGGAACACTGAAGCTTTCTTT. Complete variable domain (other parts from reference TRBV14 and TRBJ1-1): EAGVTQFPSHSVIEKGQTVTLRCDPISGHDNLYWYRRVMGKEIKFLLHFVKESKQDESGMPNNRFLAERTGGTYSTLKVQPAELEDSGVYFCASSLSRGNTEAFFGQGTRLTVV.

This clone turned up a few times. J is TRBJ1-5 and V is TRBV4-2; no firm D call. This CDR3 comprises 15 residues. Deletions cut 0 bases from V and 5 bases from J, with 11 bases between. The germline CDR1 and CDR2 sequences are LGHNA and YNFKEQ. The CDR3 loop reads CASSQDWDGDQPQHF. The CDR3 bases are TGTGCCAGCAGCCAAGATTGGGATGGCGATCAGCCCCAGCATTTT.

The rearrangement links TRBV11-2 to TRBJ2-5; either TRBD1 or TRBD2 may fit D (5 bases each). Deletions cut 7 bases from V and 7 bases from J, with 19 bases between. The CDR3 consists of 14 residues. Germline loops: CDR1 SGHAT, CDR2 FQNNGV. The CDR3 nucleotides read TGTGCCAGCACCGGACGGGGCGGGTTCGGGACCCAGTACTTC. Protein sequence: CASTGRGGFGTQYF.

This chain joins TRBV9 and TRBJ1-1; D unclear. The CDR3 sequence is 11 residues long. Germline-derived CDR1 and CDR2 are SGDLS and YYNGEE. V dropped 0 bases and J dropped 8 bases, with 5 bases sitting between them. CDR3 in DNA: TGTGCCAGCAGCGTAGGCCAAGAAGCTTTCTTT. It yields the protein CASSVGQEAFF. Variable domain in full (rest from reference TRBV9 and TRBJ1-1): DSGVTQTPKHLITATGQRVTLRCSPRSGDLSVYWYQQSLDQGLQFLIQYYNGEERAKGNILERFSAQQFPDLHSELNLSSLELGDSALYFCASSVGQEAFFGQGTRLTVV.

A single count supports this clone. V is TRBV11-2 and J is TRBJ2-1, with 9 bases aligning to TRBD2. This CDR3 has 16 residues. Germline lookup yields CDR1 SGHAT and CDR2 FQNNGV. The trim removed 1 base at V and 8 bases at J, leaving 9 bases unmatched. The CDR3 DNA sequence: TGTGCCAGCAGCTTAGCCCCGACTAGCGGACCGGATGAGCAGTTCTTC. This translates into CASSLAPTSGPDEQFF.

The chain combines TRBV19 with TRBJ2-3, with D hard to call. The CDR3 has 14 amino acids. V was cut by 8 bases and J by 0 bases, with 12 bases left in between. Germline assignment: CDR1 LNHDA and CDR2 SQIVND (reference sequence). CDR3 coding DNA: TGTGCCAGTCATAGGTTTGGGAGCACAGATACGCAGTATTTT. Its protein product is CASHRFGSTDTQYF.

A single count supports this clone. The V and J genes are TRBV4-3 and TRBJ1-2; D remains ambiguous. This CDR3 spans 13 amino acids. CDR1 and CDR2 (germline): LGHNA, YSLEER. The V and J ends lost 0 bases and 8 bases respectively, with 10 bases between them. CDR3 sequence: CASSQERATGYTF. The CDR3, as DNA: TGCGCCAGCAGCCAAGAAAGGGCAACCGGCTACACCTTC.

This clone came up a few times. The chain couples TRBV7-2 to TRBJ1-5, with 8 nucleotides matching TRBD1. The V segment lost 5 bases and the J segment 0 bases; nucleotides outside the gene matches: 6. The germline V gene has CDR1 SGHTA and CDR2 FQGNSA. This CDR3 has 16 residues. The CDR3 loop reads CASSTKDRVSNQPQHF. The CDR3 nucleotides are TGTGCCAGCAGCACCAAGGACAGGGTTAGCAATCAGCCCCAGCATTTT.

This clone was counted only a few times. The chain recombines TRBV6-5 with TRBJ1-1; TRBD1 is a possible D gene (5 bases). Germline V CDR1 and CDR2: MNHEY, SVGAGI. V shed 1 base and J shed 3 bases, with 9 bases lying between them. The CDR3 spans 14 residues. This CDR3 reads CASSYWDRYTEAFF. The CDR3 DNA reads TGTGCCAGCAGTTACTGGGACCGCTACACTGAAGCTTTCTTT.

The V and J genes are TRBV6-5 and TRBJ2-7; maybe TRBD1 (7 bases). Germline V CDR1 and CDR2: MNHEY, SVGAGI. This CDR3 is built from 12 residues. The V end lost 4 bases, the J end lost 10 bases, and 14 bases lay between the germline ends. The CDR3 DNA reads as TGTGCCAGCAGTTCCCGCCAGGGGGGTCAGTACTTC. It encodes CASSSRQGGQYF.

This clone was seen just once. The genes are TRBV4-3 and TRBJ2-7; D call uncertain. Germline V CDR1 and CDR2: LGHNA, YSLEER. The CDR3 runs 14 residues. Trimming removed 1 base at V and 6 bases at J, with 13 bases between. CDR3 bases: TGCGCCAGCAGCCAAGGGGTTGCCCACTTCGAGCAGTACTTC. It is translated as CASSQGVAHFEQYF.

The J gene is TRBJ1-2, the V gene TRBV6-1, with a possible D match to TRBD1 (5 bases). The CDR3 is 15 amino acids. Trimming stripped 0 bases from V and 0 bases from J, with 8 bases between. Germline CDR1 MNHNS, CDR2 SASEGT. DNA of the CDR3: TGTGCCAGCAGTGAAGCTAGGGGACCTAACTATGGCTACACCTTC. Residues: CASSEARGPNYGYTF.

This clone was found a few times. This rearrangement joins TRBV6-1 to TRBJ2-3; tentative D call: TRBD1 (7 bases). CDR3 length: 14 amino acids. The V end was cut by 6 bases, the J end by 3 bases, with 13 bases between. Germline CDR1 is MNHNS and CDR2 is SASEGT. As DNA, the CDR3 is TGTGCCAGCAGGGAGGGACAGCTAACAGATACGCAGTATTTT. It yields the protein CASREGQLTDTQYF.

The chain has TRBV5-1 and TRBJ2-3; D is undetermined. Per germline, CDR1 SGHRS and CDR2 YFSETQ. The CDR3 runs to 13 residues. V was clipped by 5 bases and J by 3 bases, with 10 bases between them. The CDR3 spells CASRLTPTDTQYF. The CDR3 nucleotides are TGCGCCAGCAGGCTAACTCCTACAGATACGCAGTATTTT.

This rearrangement joins TRBV5-6 to TRBJ2-6; D tentatively fits TRBD1 or TRBD2 (5 bases each). Germline lookup yields CDR1 SGHDT and CDR2 YYEEEE. The CDR3 has 18 residues. The V gene lost 1 base and the J gene lost 0 bases, with 14 bases spanning the gap. The DNA for the CDR3 is TGTGCCAGCAGCTTGAGGGGAATAGGGAGCTCTGGGGCCAACGTCCTGACTTTC. It specifies CASSLRGIGSSGANVLTF.

The rearrangement joins TRBV10-2 to TRBJ1-1; D not certain. V gave up 2 bases and J gave up 1 base, with 5 bases separating them. The CDR3 covers 13 residues. The germline gives CDR1 WSHSY, CDR2 SAAADI. CDR3: CASSELRNTEAFF. For the CDR3, the DNA is TGCGCCAGCAGTGAGCTTCGGAACACTGAAGCTTTCTTT.

This chain connects TRBV9 to TRBJ2-7; TRBD2 aligns across 12 bases. Trimming at V came to 3 bases and at J to 5 bases, leaving 6 bases not matched to a gene. The CDR3 has 15 amino acids. CDR1 is SGDLS, CDR2 YYNGEE, per germline. In DNA, the CDR3 is TGTGCCAGCAGCGCCACTAGCGGGGGGATCGACGAGCAGTACTTC. Its translation: CASSATSGGIDEQYF.

The rearrangement joins TRBV30 to TRBJ2-5, with TRBD2 identical over 15 bases. CDR1 GTSNPN and CDR2 SVGIG come from the germline V gene (reference sequence). Trimming took 5 bases from V and 3 from J; bases not matched to a gene: 10. The CDR3 loop spans 17 amino acids. The DNA of the CDR3 is TGTGCCTGGGGTCCTGGGACTAGCGGGGGGAAAAAAGAGACCCAGTACTTC. Protein: CAWGPGTSGGKKETQYF. The full variable domain, with the rest looked up from reference TRBV30 and TRBJ2-5, is SQTIHQWPATLVQPVGSPLSLECTVEGTSNPNLYWYRQAAGRGLQLLFYSVGIGQISSEVPQNLSASRPQDRQFILSSKKLLLSDSGFYLCAWGPGTSGGKKETQYFGPGTRLLVL.

This clone was counted a single time. This chain joins TRBV28 and TRBJ1-3; no firm D call. The germline gives CDR1 MDHEN, CDR2 SYDVKM. V lost 5 bases, J lost 1 base, and 12 bases lay in between. The CDR3 has 15 amino acids. CDR3 region: CASSPNFRSGNTIYF. The CDR3 nucleotides read TGTGCCAGCAGTCCCAACTTCAGGTCTGGAAACACCATATATTTT.

This chain connects TRBV19 to TRBJ2-3, with D perhaps being TRBD1 or TRBD2 (5 bases each). Between the trimmed V and J ends, which lost 1 base and 3 bases, there was a span of 17 bases. This CDR3 comprises 17 residues. Germline CDR1 and CDR2: LNHDA and SQIVND (reference sequence). CDR3 in amino acids: CASSIATRGQATDTQYF. CDR3 coding DNA: TGTGCCAGTAGTATAGCAACGAGGGGCCAAGCAACAGATACGCAGTATTTT.

The rearrangement uses TRBV5-1 and TRBJ1-1; weak D call: TRBD1 (5 bases). The CDR3 extends over 14 amino acids. V dropped 4 bases and J dropped 5 bases, with 15 bases sitting between them. Germline values: CDR1 SGHRS, CDR2 YFSETQ. This chain's CDR3 is CASSPGTAPTEAFF. CDR3 bases: TGCGCCAGCAGCCCCGGGACCGCACCAACTGAAGCTTTCTTT.

The J gene is TRBJ2-2, the V gene TRBV5-1, with 15 bases fitting TRBD2. Germline V gene sequence: CDR1 SGHRS, CDR2 YFSETQ. The ends lost 4 bases at V and 4 bases at J; junction bases unmatched: 2. This CDR3 spans 16 amino acids. CDR3 in amino acids: CASSPGLAGGTGELFF. The CDR3 DNA reads as TGCGCCAGCAGCCCGGGACTAGCGGGGGGCACCGGGGAGCTGTTTTTT.

The chain couples TRBV7-6 to TRBJ2-1, with 8 bases identical to TRBD1. This CDR3 comprises 15 residues. Germline values: CDR1 SGHVS, CDR2 FNYEAQ. V lost 4 bases and J lost 4; bases outside the gene matches: 6. The CDR3 sequence: CASSSGQGRYNEQFF. The DNA for the CDR3 is TGTGCCAGCAGCTCCGGACAGGGTCGGTACAATGAGCAGTTCTTC.

This clone was detected once. The chain links TRBV28 to TRBJ1-1; D possibly corresponds to TRBD1 (5 bases). There are 16 residues in the CDR3. Germline V lookup: CDR1 MDHEN, CDR2 SYDVKM. V dropped 1 base and J dropped 0 bases, with 12 bases sitting between them. The DNA for the CDR3 is TGTGCCAGCAGTTTATATCGGGGCGGCTTGAACACTGAAGCTTTCTTT. This gives the protein CASSLYRGGLNTEAFF.

The chain recombines TRBV5-5 with TRBJ2-1; no clear D gene. V was pared by 1 base and J by 7 bases, with 15 bases between. Per germline, CDR1 SGHKS and CDR2 YYEKEE (reference sequence). The length of the CDR3 is 15 residues. This chain's CDR3 is CASSLSRALVNEQFF. CDR3 nucleotide sequence: TGTGCCAGCAGCTTGTCCCGGGCTCTGGTAAATGAGCAGTTCTTC.

V usage is TRBV12-1 and J usage is TRBJ2-7; the table's TRBD1 call for D was not verified on the DNA. TRBV12-1 is a listed pseudogene. This CDR3 is built from 18 residues. The CDR3 spells CASSFGADRDWGDYEQYF. In DNA form, the CDR3 reads TGTGCCAGCAGCTTTGGGGCCGACAGGGACTGGGGCGACTACGAGCAGTACTTC.

The V call is TRBV9, the J call TRBJ2-7; the match to TRBD2 covers 9 bases. Germline CDR1 and CDR2: SGDLS and YYNGEE. Trimming cost V 2 bases and J 1 base; bases outside gene matches: 7. This CDR3 contains 16 residues. The chain's CDR3 is CASSVGGLASSYEQYF. CDR3 nucleotide sequence: TGTGCCAGCAGCGTTGGCGGACTAGCGAGTTCCTACGAGCAGTACTTC.

The chain joins TRBV6-1 to TRBJ2-1; D is unclear. V dropped 1 base and J dropped 2 bases, with 9 bases sitting between them. This CDR3 is 15 amino acids long. Germline V gene sequence: CDR1 MNHNS, CDR2 SASEGT. In DNA, the CDR3 is TGTGCCAGCAGTGAAGACAGCTTTACCTACAATGAGCAGTTCTTC. Translated: CASSEDSFTYNEQFF.